There are many counts of the clone carrying this T cell receptor (beta chain). Its cognate antigen is unknown. This entry belongs to a study of T cells in Graves' hyperthyroidism and ophthalmopathy. Whole-study results and caveats: Stable hyperthyroidism and ophthalmopathy were separated using 13 V-J signatures. Most clonotypes expanded in thyroid above 0.001 were likewise present in blood.

Looked up from germline, CDR1 is LNHDA and CDR2 is SQIVND (reference sequence). The CDR3 is 13 residues long. The germline V and J ends were trimmed by 6 bases and 2 bases, with 10 bases remaining between them. Diagnoses used clinical symptoms, serum thyroxine and TRAb, thyroid ultrasound and orbital computed tomography. TCR beta CDR3 region amplification was performed from RNA transcripts. During a first-round RT-PCR of the TCR CDR3, the HTBI primer set was used. MiXCR was run by TCRdb on the multiplex PCR reads, yielding one entry per CDR3 protein. The sample has approximately 320,000 distinct CDR3 sequences, roughly 17% seen once.

The V call is TRBV19, the J call TRBJ1-1; D not resolved. Sequenced input: blood. This TCR came from a man aged 25 to 40 with Graves' hyperthyroidism. The chain's CDR3 is CASRRTRNTEAFF. CDR3 nucleotide sequence: TGTGCCAGTAGAAGGACCCGCAACACTGAAGCTTTCTTT.